Listed below are T cell receptor beta chains from one sample, sequenced in a study of blood T cell repertoires in COVID-19. Produced via immunoSEQ multiplex PCR; TCRdb's table is partial and in-frame only. Of 150,000 or so clones in the sample, 84% were seen once. The sample taken for sequencing was peripheral blood. Receptors were obtained from a human donor in a cohort sampled during active COVID-19. Both conserved end residues are part of each CDR3. The order of the fields is clone size, D gene, V gene, J gene, CDR3 protein, CDR3 DNA. A D gene is named only where the DNA matches it firmly. Size tells how often a clone was seen (once, few, many) or the class of an expanded clone, and some rows leave it out.

.,.,TRBV30,TRBJ1-5,CAWNGQGNQPQHF,TGTGCCTGGAATGGTCAGGGCAATCAGCCCCAGCATTTT
few,TRBD1,TRBV7-8,TRBJ2-1,CASSLEGGGRHNEQFF,TGTGCCAGCAGCTTGGAAGGGGGCGGACGTCACAATGAGCAGTTCTTC
.,TRBD1,TRBV5-4,TRBJ2-3,CASSFFGTGGTDTQYF,TGTGCCAGCAGCTTCTTTGGGACAGGGGGCACAGATACGCAGTATTTT
.,TRBD1,TRBV6-2/TRBV6-3,TRBJ1-5,CASSSGQGILSNQPQHF,TGTGCCAGCAGTTCCGGACAGGGTATTTTGAGCAATCAGCCCCAGCATTTT
.,.,TRBV4-3,TRBJ1-6,CASSQVVVSNSPLHF,TGCGCCAGCAGCCAAGTTGTCGTGTCTAATTCACCCCTCCACTTT
.,TRBD1,TRBV5-1,TRBJ2-3,CASSWTGDGTDTQYF,TGCGCCAGCAGCTGGACAGGGGATGGCACAGATACGCAGTATTTT
.,.,TRBV7-9,TRBJ2-2,CASSLTLWQGNTGELFF,TGTGCCAGCAGCTTAACCCTGTGGCAGGGGAACACCGGGGAGCTGTTTTTT
few,TRBD2,TRBV11-2,TRBJ2-1,CASSLRRLAGGLNEQFF,TGTGCCAGCAGCTTAAGACGACTAGCGGGGGGGCTCAATGAGCAGTTCTTC
.,.,TRBV10-3,TRBJ2-7,CAISELVRGGRSSYEQYF,TGTGCCATCAGTGAGCTCGTTAGGGGGGGGCGGAGCTCCTACGAGCAGTACTTC
.,.,TRBV27,TRBJ1-2,CASSPQGSGYTF,TGTGCCAGCAGTCCACAGGGTTCTGGCTACACCTTC
.,TRBD1,TRBV20-1,TRBJ2-7,CSASQGQGAFGEQYF,TGCAGTGCTAGTCAAGGACAGGGGGCTTTTGGCGAGCAGTACTTC
.,.,TRBV2,TRBJ2-3,CASRAGERRSTDTQYF,TGTGCCAGCAGGGCTGGGGAGAGGCGTAGCACAGATACGCAGTATTTT
few,TRBD1,TRBV9,TRBJ1-2,CASSVAVTGGYGYTF,TGTGCCAGCAGCGTAGCGGTGACAGGGGGTTATGGCTACACCTTC
.,TRBD1,TRBV19,TRBJ2-7,CASSPSGTGAYEQYF,TGTGCCAGTAGTCCGTCGGGGACAGGAGCCTACGAGCAGTACTTC
.,TRBD2,TRBV6-1,TRBJ2-1,CASSELGLGGQFF,TGTGCCAGCAGTGAACTGGGACTAGGGGGGCAGTTCTTC
.,TRBD1,TRBV7-3,TRBJ1-1,CASSRTGDTEAFF,TGTGCCAGCAGCCGTACAGGGGACACTGAAGCTTTCTTT
once,.,TRBV10-3,TRBJ2-7,CAISDLDRTYEQYF,TGTGCCATCAGTGACTTGGACAGAACCTACGAGCAGTACTTC
.,.,TRBV10-3,TRBJ2-7,CAISGVVSQLSYEQYF,TGTGCCATCAGTGGAGTCGTATCACAGCTCTCCTACGAGCAGTACTTC
.,.,TRBV5-5,TRBJ1-3,CASSLQGAGNTIYF,TGTGCCAGCAGCTTACAGGGTGCAGGAAACACCATATATTTT
.,TRBD2,TRBV14,TRBJ2-1,CASSQARGGTYEQFF,TGTGCCAGCAGCCAAGCCCGCGGGGGGACCTATGAGCAGTTCTTC
.,.,TRBV25-1,TRBJ2-2,CASSEFERTGELFF,TGTGCCAGCAGTGAATTCGAGAGAACCGGGGAGCTGTTTTTT
.,TRBD2,TRBV4-3,TRBJ2-1,CASSRGGAYNEQFF,TGCGCCAGCAGCCGCGGGGGGGCTTACAATGAGCAGTTCTTC
.,.,TRBV4-1,TRBJ2-7,CASSQERHEQYF,TGCGCCAGCAGCCAAGAGAGGCACGAGCAGTACTTC
.,.,TRBV7-6,TRBJ1-5,CASSLRHRLNQPQHF,TGTGCCAGCAGCTTAAGGCACAGGTTAAATCAGCCCCAGCATTTT
.,TRBD1,TRBV14,TRBJ1-1,CASSQDLTGDTEAFF,TGTGCCAGCAGCCAAGATCTCACAGGGGACACTGAAGCTTTCTTT
.,.,TRBV5-1,TRBJ2-1,CASRDSFGYPEQFF,TGCGCCAGCCGGGACTCCTTTGGGTATCCTGAGCAGTTCTTC
.,.,TRBV29-1,TRBJ2-4,CSVEQGENIQYF,TGCAGCGTTGAGCAGGGCGAAAACATTCAGTACTTC
.,.,TRBV9,TRBJ1-2,CASSVEGAEGYTF,TGTGCCAGCAGCGTAGAAGGGGCGGAGGGCTACACCTTC
.,.,TRBV24-1,TRBJ2-1,CATRDNTLGGEQFF,TGTGCCACCAGGGACAACACCCTCGGCGGTGAGCAGTTCTTC
.,TRBD1,TRBV4-2,TRBJ1-1,CASSSRTGTNTEAFF,TGTGCCAGCAGCTCCCGGACAGGGACGAACACTGAAGCTTTCTTT
few,.,TRBV7-2,TRBJ1-1,CASSLSGLSEAFF,TGTGCCAGCAGCTTATCGGGACTAAGTGAAGCTTTCTTT
.,TRBD2,TRBV14,TRBJ2-5,CASRQEAGGETQYF,TGTGCCAGCAGGCAAGAAGCGGGGGGAGAGACCCAGTACTTC
.,.,TRBV6-5,TRBJ2-3,CASRPPIRTDTQYF,TGTGCCAGCAGGCCCCCAATTCGGACAGATACGCAGTATTTT
.,.,TRBV18,TRBJ2-7,CASSPPDRTYEQYF,TGTGCCAGCTCACCACCGGACAGAACCTACGAGCAGTACTTC
once,TRBD1,TRBV7-6,TRBJ1-2,CATRGGTGGGYTF,TGTGCCACCAGGGGGGGGACCGGGGGTGGCTACACCTTC